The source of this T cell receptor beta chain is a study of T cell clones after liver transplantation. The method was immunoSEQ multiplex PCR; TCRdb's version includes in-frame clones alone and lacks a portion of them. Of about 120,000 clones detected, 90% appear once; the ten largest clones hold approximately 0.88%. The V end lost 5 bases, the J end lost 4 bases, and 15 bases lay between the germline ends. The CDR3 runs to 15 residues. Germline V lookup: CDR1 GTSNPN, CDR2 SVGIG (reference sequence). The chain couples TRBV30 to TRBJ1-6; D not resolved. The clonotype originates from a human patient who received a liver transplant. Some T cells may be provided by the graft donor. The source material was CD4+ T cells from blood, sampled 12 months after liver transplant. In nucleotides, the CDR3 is TGTGCCTGGCAGCAGGCGGGAAAGTATAATTCACCCCTCCACTTT. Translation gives CAWQQAGKYNSPLHF. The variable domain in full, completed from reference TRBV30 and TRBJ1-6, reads SQTIHQWPATLVQPVGSPLSLECTVEGTSNPNLYWYRQAAGRGLQLLFYSVGIGQISSEVPQNLSASRPQDRQFILSSKKLLLSDSGFYLCAWQQAGKYNSPLHFGNGTRLTVT.